These 14 T cell receptor beta chains were sequenced from one sample in a study of identical twins. One entry per CDR3 protein results from TCRdb running MiXCR on the 5' RACE reads. The sample shows about 920,000 distinct CDR3 sequences, more than 9% of them seen only once. These same data were also listed under a study on yellow fever vaccine responses in identical twins.

The sequenced sample consisted of PBMCs. These receptors came from a young woman in good health.

This clonotype was seen only a few times. The V call is TRBV29-1, the J call TRBJ2-1; unclear D gene. This CDR3 contains 15 residues. The V gene's germline CDR1 is SQVTM and CDR2 ANQGSEA. Trimming took 1 base from V and 0 from J, leaving 10 bases between them. The CDR3 DNA is TGCAGCGTTGAAGGTGGGGTCCACTCCTACAATGAGCAGTTCTTC. It specifies CSVEGGVHSYNEQFF.

This clonotype was seen only a few times. The V call is TRBV5-1, the J call TRBJ2-1, with a possible D match to TRBD1 (6 bases). CDR3 length: 15 residues. The germline V and J ends were trimmed by 3 bases and 0 bases, with 10 bases remaining between them. Germline lookup yields CDR1 SGHRS and CDR2 YFSETQ. The CDR3 reads CASSWTAGSYNEQFF. CDR3 coding DNA: TGCGCCAGCAGCTGGACAGCCGGCTCCTACAATGAGCAGTTCTTC.

V usage is TRBV29-1 and J usage is TRBJ2-5; D gene unclear. This CDR3 is 12 amino acids long. The germline V and J ends were trimmed by 4 bases and 1 base, with 7 bases remaining between them. Germline CDR1 SQVTM, CDR2 ANQGSEA. The CDR3 DNA reads as TGCAGCGTTGTACTGGCCCAAGAGACCCAGTACTTC. Translating it yields CSVVLAQETQYF.

This clonotype occurred many times. The V call is TRBV2, the J call TRBJ2-3, with D perhaps given as TRBD1 or TRBD2 (5 bases each). Germline assignment: CDR1 SNHLY and CDR2 FYNNEI. The CDR3 runs 14 residues. V was shortened by 8 bases and J by 3 bases, with 15 bases between the two germline ends. CDR3 in amino acids: CASGGPARTDTQYF. In DNA, the CDR3 is TGTGCCAGCGGGGGTCCGGCCAGAACAGATACGCAGTATTTT.

This clonotype has just a few counts. The V call is TRBV28, the J call TRBJ1-3; D gene ambiguous. The CDR3 runs 14 residues. Trimming left V 5 bases short and J 0 bases short, with 8 bases between. Germline V lookup: CDR1 MDHEN, CDR2 SYDVKM. CDR3 sequence (DNA): TGTGCCAGCAGTCTCCGGAACTCTGGAAACACCATATATTTT. Its protein is CASSLRNSGNTIYF.

This clonotype was picked up many times. The rearrangement joins TRBV20-1 to TRBJ2-1, with TRBD2 as a possible D gene (8 bases). Germline CDR1 DFQATT, CDR2 SNEGSKA (reference sequence). This CDR3 comprises 16 residues. Trimming took off 0 bases at V and 3 bases at J, with 15 bases between the two ends. This CDR3 is CSARDFSGTVYNEQFF. The CDR3 DNA is TGCAGTGCTAGAGATTTTAGCGGGACAGTCTACAATGAGCAGTTCTTC.

This sequence joins TRBV19 and TRBJ2-7; a weak D match, TRBD1 (5 bases). CDR1 and CDR2 (germline): LNHDA, SQIVND (reference sequence). This CDR3 region has 17 residues. V lost 4 bases and J lost 3, with 22 bases in between. The CDR3 sequence: CASSRALGGRAVYEQYF. CDR3 in DNA: TGTGCCAGTAGTAGGGCCCTGGGTGGCAGGGCAGTCTACGAGCAGTACTTC.

This clonotype was detected only a few times. The rearrangement joins TRBV7-2 to TRBJ2-7; 15 bases match TRBD2. This CDR3 spans 15 amino acids. Germline V gene lookup returns CDR1 SGHTA and CDR2 FQGNSA. J lost 5 bases, V lost 4 bases, and 3 bases had no gene match. The CDR3 loop reads CASSSRTSGRDEQYF. DNA for the CDR3: TGTGCCAGCAGCTCGAGGACTAGCGGGAGGGACGAGCAGTACTTC.

Many counts were recorded for this clonotype. This chain uses TRBV10-3 with TRBJ2-7; D perhaps matches TRBD1 (5 bases). This CDR3 contains 15 residues. Germline CDR1 is ENHRY and CDR2 is SYGVKD. Trimming pared 2 bases from V and 2 bases from J, leaving 13 bases between. In DNA, the CDR3 is TGTGCCATCAGTGAGCCGGACAAGCGCACCTACGAGCAGTACTTC. It yields the protein CAISEPDKRTYEQYF.

The rearrangement links TRBV6-2 or TRBV6-3 to TRBJ2-2; D possibly corresponds to TRBD1 (7 bases). CDR3 length: 15 residues. The germline V gene encodes CDR1 MNHEY and CDR2 SVGEGT. V dropped 5 bases and J dropped 5 bases, with 15 bases sitting between them. As DNA, the CDR3 is TGTGCCAGCAGTCCCTGGGACAGCGGGACCGGGGAGCTGTTTTTT. This codes for CASSPWDSGTGELFF.

This chain links TRBV6-1 with TRBJ2-1; 7 nucleotides line up with TRBD1. The CDR3 has 17 residues. The V gene end was trimmed by 8 bases and the J gene end by 3 bases; junction bases not matched to a gene: 16. The V gene's germline CDR1 is MNHNS and CDR2 SASEGT. The CDR3 is CASSNRLGTEFYNEQFF. The CDR3 DNA sequence: TGTGCCAGCTCAAACCGGCTGGGGACAGAGTTCTACAATGAGCAGTTCTTC.

This chain connects TRBV28 to TRBJ1-2, with 9 bases aligning to TRBD1. This CDR3 region has 14 residues. Germline V CDR1 and CDR2: MDHEN, SYDVKM. Trimming at V came to 3 bases and at J to 6 bases, leaving 5 bases not matched to a gene. CDR3 loop: CASSLGGQGHGYTF. As DNA, the CDR3 is TGTGCCAGCAGTTTGGGGGGACAGGGACATGGCTACACCTTC.

The chain uses TRBV4-1 and TRBJ2-3; 7 nucleotides agree with TRBD2. This CDR3 has 16 residues. V shed 2 bases and J 6 bases; nucleotides not matched to a gene: 11. Germline V lookup: CDR1 MGHRA, CDR2 YSYEKL. CDR3 DNA sequence: TGCGCCAGCAGCCAAATACCGGGACTAAGCCGGGATACGCAGTATTTT. Its translation is CASSQIPGLSRDTQYF.

The CDR3 loop reads CAISDSASQQETQYF. Written as DNA, the CDR3 is TGTGCCATCAGTGACTCTGCCAGTCAGCAAGAGACCCAGTACTTC. The chain uses TRBV10-3 and TRBJ2-5; D gene uncertain. The CDR3 is 15 residues long. Trimming stripped 3 bases from V and 2 bases from J, with 13 bases between. CDR1 and CDR2 from the germline V gene are ENHRY and SYGVKD.